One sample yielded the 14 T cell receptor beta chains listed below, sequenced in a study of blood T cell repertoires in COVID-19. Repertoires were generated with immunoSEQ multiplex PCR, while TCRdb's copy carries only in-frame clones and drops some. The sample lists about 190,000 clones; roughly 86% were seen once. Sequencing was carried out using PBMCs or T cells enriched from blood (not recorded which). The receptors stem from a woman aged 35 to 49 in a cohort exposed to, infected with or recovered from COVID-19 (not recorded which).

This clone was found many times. The CDR3 DNA reads as TGTGCCACCAGCCCCGTCGGCAGGGATAGCTCCTACGAGCAGTACTTC. As protein: CATSPVGRDSSYEQYF. The chain carries TRBV15 and TRBJ2-7; maybe TRBD1 (5 bases). CDR3 length: 16 amino acids. Germline CDR1 and CDR2: LNHNV and YYDKDF (reference sequence). Trimming took off 5 bases at V and 0 bases at J, with 17 bases between the two ends.

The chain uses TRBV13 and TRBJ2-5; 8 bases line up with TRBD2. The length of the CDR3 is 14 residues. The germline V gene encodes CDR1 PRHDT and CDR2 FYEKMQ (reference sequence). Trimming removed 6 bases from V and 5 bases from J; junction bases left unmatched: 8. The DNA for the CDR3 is TGTGCCAGCAGACTACGGGGGGGCCGGGAGACCCAGTACTTC. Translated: CASRLRGGRETQYF.

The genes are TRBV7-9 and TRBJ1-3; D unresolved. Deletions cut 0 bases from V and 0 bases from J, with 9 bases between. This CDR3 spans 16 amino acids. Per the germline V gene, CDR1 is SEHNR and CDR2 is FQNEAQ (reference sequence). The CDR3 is CASSLAYSYSGNTIYF. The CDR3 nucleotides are TGTGCCAGCAGCTTAGCGTACAGTTACTCTGGAAACACCATATATTTT.

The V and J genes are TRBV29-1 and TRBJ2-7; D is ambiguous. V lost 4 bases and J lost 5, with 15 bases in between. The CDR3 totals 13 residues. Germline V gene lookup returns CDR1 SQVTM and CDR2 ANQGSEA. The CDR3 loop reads CSVVWNERNEQYF. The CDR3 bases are TGCAGCGTTGTCTGGAATGAGAGGAACGAGCAGTACTTC.

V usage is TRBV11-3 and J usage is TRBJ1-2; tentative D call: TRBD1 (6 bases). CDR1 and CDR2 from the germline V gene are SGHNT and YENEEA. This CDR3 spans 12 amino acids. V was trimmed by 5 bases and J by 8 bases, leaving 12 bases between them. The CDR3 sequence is CASSETGRGYTF. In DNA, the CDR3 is TGTGCCAGCAGCGAAACAGGGCGCGGCTACACCTTC. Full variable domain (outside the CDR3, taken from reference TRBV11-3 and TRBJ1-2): EAGVVQSPRYKIIEKKQPVAFWCNPISGHNTLYWYLQNLGQGPELLIRYENEEAVDDSQLPKDRFSAERLKGVDSTLKIQPAELGDSAVYLCASSETGRGYTFGSGTRLTVV.

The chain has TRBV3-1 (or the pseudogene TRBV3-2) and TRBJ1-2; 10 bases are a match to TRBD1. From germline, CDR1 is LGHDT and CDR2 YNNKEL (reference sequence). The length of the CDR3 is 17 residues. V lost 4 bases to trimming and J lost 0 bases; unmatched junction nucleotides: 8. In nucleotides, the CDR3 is TGTGCCAGCAGCCTCAGGGACAGGGGACCTCCTAACTATGGCTACACCTTC. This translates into CASSLRDRGPPNYGYTF.

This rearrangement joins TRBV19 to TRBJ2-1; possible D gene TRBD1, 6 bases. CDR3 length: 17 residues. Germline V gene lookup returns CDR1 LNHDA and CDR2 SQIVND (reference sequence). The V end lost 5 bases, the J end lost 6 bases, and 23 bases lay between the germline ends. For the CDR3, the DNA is TGTGCCAGTAGTCCCTTCGGGGTGAGGGAACAGGGCAATGAGCAGTTCTTC. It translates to CASSPFGVREQGNEQFF.

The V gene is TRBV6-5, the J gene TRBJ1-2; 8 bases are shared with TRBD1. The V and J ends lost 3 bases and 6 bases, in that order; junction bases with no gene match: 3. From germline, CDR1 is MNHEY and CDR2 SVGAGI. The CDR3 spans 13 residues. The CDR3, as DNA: TGTGCCAGCAGTTATTTGGACAGGGATGGCTACACCTTC. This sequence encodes CASSYLDRDGYTF.

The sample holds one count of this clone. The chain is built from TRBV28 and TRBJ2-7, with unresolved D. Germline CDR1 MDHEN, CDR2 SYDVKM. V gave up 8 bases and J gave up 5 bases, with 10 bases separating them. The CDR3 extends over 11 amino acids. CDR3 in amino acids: CASAVAHEQYF. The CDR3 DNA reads TGTGCCAGCGCAGTGGCCCACGAGCAGTACTTC.

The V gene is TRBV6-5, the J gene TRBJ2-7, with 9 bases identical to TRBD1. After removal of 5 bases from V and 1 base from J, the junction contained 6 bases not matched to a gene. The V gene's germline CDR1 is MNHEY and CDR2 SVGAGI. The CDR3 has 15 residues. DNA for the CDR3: TGTGCCAGCAGTCAGGCCGGGACAGGGTCCTACGAGCAGTACTTC. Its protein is CASSQAGTGSYEQYF.

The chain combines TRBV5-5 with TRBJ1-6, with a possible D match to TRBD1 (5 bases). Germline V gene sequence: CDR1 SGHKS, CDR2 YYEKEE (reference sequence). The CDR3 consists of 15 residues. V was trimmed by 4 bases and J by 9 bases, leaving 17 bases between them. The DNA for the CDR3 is TGTGCCAGCAGCCCCCGTGGAGGGACGGCTTCACCCCTCCACTTT. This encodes CASSPRGGTASPLHF.

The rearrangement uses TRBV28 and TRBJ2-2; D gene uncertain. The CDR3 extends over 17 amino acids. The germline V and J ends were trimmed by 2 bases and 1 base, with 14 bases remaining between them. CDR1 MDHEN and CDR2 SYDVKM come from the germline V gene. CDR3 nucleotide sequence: TGTGCCAGCAGTTTAAGAGCCGAGATCCTGAACACCGGGGAGCTGTTTTTT. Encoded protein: CASSLRAEILNTGELFF.

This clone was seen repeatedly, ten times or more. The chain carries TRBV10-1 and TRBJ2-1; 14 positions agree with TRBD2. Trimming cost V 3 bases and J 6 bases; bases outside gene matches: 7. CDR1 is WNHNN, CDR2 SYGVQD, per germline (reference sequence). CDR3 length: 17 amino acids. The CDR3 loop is CASSDQTGTSGSNEQFF. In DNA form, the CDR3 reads TGCGCCAGCAGTGACCAAACCGGGACTAGCGGGAGCAATGAGCAGTTCTTC.

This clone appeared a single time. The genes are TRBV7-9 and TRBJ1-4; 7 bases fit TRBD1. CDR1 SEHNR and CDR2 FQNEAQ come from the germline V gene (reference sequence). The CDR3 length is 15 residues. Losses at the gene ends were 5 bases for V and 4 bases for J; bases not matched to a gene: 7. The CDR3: CASSLTGVSNEKLFF. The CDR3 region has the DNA TGTGCCAGCAGCCTCACAGGGGTCAGTAATGAAAAACTGTTTTTT.